The 3 T cell receptor beta chains presented below share a single source sample, sequenced in a study of blood T cell repertoires in COVID-19 (dated by TCRdb to 2019 to 2021). Library preparation used the immunoSEQ multiplex PCR assay. TCRdb took over this immuneACCESS table, retaining in-frame rearrangements with V and J assigned. Such tables are incomplete; in checked studies, under half of the missing clones stem from an unresolved V gene, and the remainder is unexplained. The table for this sample lists fewer than 150,000 clones; more than 75% of them were counted only once. The biggest ten clones account for approximately 20% of the sample. What was sequenced was peripheral blood. The receptors here all came from a woman aged 50 to 60 who had recovered from COVID-19.

V gene TRBV5-1 combines with J gene TRBJ2-7; TRBD1 aligns across 7 bases. Trimming removed 4 bases from V and 0 bases from J; junction bases left unmatched: 4. Germline V gene sequence: CDR1 SGHRS, CDR2 YFSETQ. There are 14 residues in the CDR3. CDR3 in amino acids: CASSPGQDSYEQYF. In DNA, the CDR3 is TGCGCCAGCAGCCCAGGACAGGACTCCTACGAGCAGTACTTC.

The gene calls are TRBV5-1 and TRBJ2-7, with 8 bases matching TRBD2. CDR3 length: 17 amino acids. The V and J ends lost 6 bases and 6 bases, in that order; junction bases with no gene match: 20. The germline CDR1 and CDR2 sequences are SGHRS and YFSETQ. The CDR3 DNA reads TGCGCCAGCAACCCGGGACAACACACAGCGGGGGTCTCCGAGCAGTACTTC. Translating gives CASNPGQHTAGVSEQYF. Drawing the rest from reference TRBV5-1 and TRBJ2-7, the complete variable domain is KAGVTQTPRYLIKTRGQQVTLSCSPISGHRSVSWYQQTPGQGLQFLFEYFSETQRNKGNFPGRFSGRQFSNSRSEMNVSTLELGDSALYLCASNPGQHTAGVSEQYFGPGTRLTVT.

This chain joins TRBV19 and TRBJ1-6, with a possible D match to TRBD1 (5 bases). The CDR3 spans 12 residues. Trimming removed 6 bases at V and 8 bases at J, with 8 bases between. The germline CDR1 and CDR2 sequences are LNHDA and SQIVND (reference sequence). The CDR3 sequence is CASSFRDSPLHF. The CDR3 region has the DNA TGTGCCAGTAGCTTCAGGGATTCACCCCTCCACTTT.